This is a list of T cell receptor beta chains from one sample in a study of T cells after yellow fever vaccination. MiXCR, run by TCRdb on the 5' RACE reads, gives a single entry per CDR3 protein. The data hold 400,000 to 450,000 distinct CDR3 sequences, with approximately 18% observed a single time. Sequences were derived from PBMCs, sampled before the yellow fever booster vaccination. Every receptor here comes from a man younger than 30 who received the YFV17D yellow fever vaccine. Both conserved end residues are part of each CDR3. D genes are given only for firm matches. Clone size is not always given. Where it is, it says once, few, many or a class for expanded clones.

TRBJ2-7 | NA | TRBV6-2/TRBV6-3 | TRBD2 | CASTNSGGAYEQYF | TGTGCCAGCACCAATAGCGGGGGGGCCTACGAGCAGTACTTC
TRBJ2-3 | few | TRBV7-2 | NA | CASSLRRAPDTQYF | TGTGCCAGCAGCTTGCGCAGGGCCCCAGATACGCAGTATTTT
TRBJ1-1 | few | TRBV29-1 | NA | CSAQGPTEAFF | TGCAGCGCACAGGGACCCACTGAAGCTTTCTTT
TRBJ1-6 | many | TRBV20-1 | NA | CSARGSRDWVNSPLHF | TGCAGTGCTAGAGGTAGCAGGGATTGGGTCAATTCACCCCTCCACTTT
TRBJ1-3 | NA | TRBV7-6 | NA | CASTQQAGNTIYF | TGTGCCAGCACCCAGCAGGCTGGAAACACCATATATTTT
TRBJ2-5 | few | TRBV4-1 | NA | CASSQDPGQETQYF | TGCGCCAGCAGCCAAGACCCGGGCCAAGAGACCCAGTACTTC
TRBJ1-2 | NA | TRBV5-4 | NA | CASSQDRMSYGYTF | TGTGCCAGCAGCCAGGACAGAATGTCCTATGGCTACACCTTC
TRBJ2-3 | NA | TRBV6-5 | TRBD2 | CASSYSYGGAQDTQYF | TGTGCCAGCAGTTACTCCTACGGGGGGGCCCAAGATACGCAGTATTTT
TRBJ2-3 | few | TRBV6-6 | NA | CASSYLLGPRGDTQYF | TGTGCCAGCAGTTACCTCCTGGGTCCCCGGGGGGATACGCAGTATTTT
TRBJ2-3 | NA | TRBV7-2 | TRBD2 | CASSTGTNTQYF | TGTGCCAGCAGCACCGGGACTAATACGCAGTATTTT
TRBJ2-7 | NA | TRBV9 | NA | CASSTKGDRTYEQYF | TGTGCCAGCAGCACCAAGGGGGACCGGACCTACGAGCAGTACTTC
TRBJ1-5 | few | TRBV4-1 | TRBD1 | CASSQGQGARQPQHF | TGCGCCAGCAGCCAAGGGCAGGGGGCTCGTCAGCCCCAGCATTTT
TRBJ2-5 | few | TRBV7-8 | NA | CASSLGVHRETQYF | TGTGCCAGCAGCTTAGGCGTGCACCGAGAGACCCAGTACTTC
TRBJ2-1 | many | TRBV9 | NA | CASSVGALEGHNEQFF | TGTGCCAGCAGCGTAGGAGCCCTAGAGGGACACAATGAGCAGTTCTTC
TRBJ1-3 | NA | TRBV5-1 | NA | CASSEATGNTIYF | TGCGCCAGCTCGGAGGCAACTGGAAACACCATATATTTT
TRBJ2-1 | NA | TRBV2 | NA | CAFWGSGFGEQFF | TGTGCCTTCTGGGGGTCCGGATTCGGTGAGCAGTTCTTC
TRBJ2-7 | NA | TRBV7-9 | TRBD1 | CASSSQGAWGHEQYF | TGTGCCAGCAGCTCTCAGGGGGCGTGGGGGCACGAGCAGTACTTC
TRBJ2-1 | few | TRBV5-4 | TRBD2 | CASSSQRGGNLGNEQFF | TGTGCCAGCAGCAGTCAGCGGGGGGGGAATCTGGGCAATGAGCAGTTCTTC
TRBJ1-6 | few | TRBV6-5 | TRBD1 | CASRGTGMRSPLHF | TGTGCCAGCAGGGGGACAGGGATGAGATCACCCCTCCACTTT
TRBJ2-1 | many | TRBV4-3 | TRBD2 | CASSQDVAGGHNEQFF | TGCGCCAGCAGCCAAGACGTAGCGGGGGGCCACAATGAGCAGTTCTTC
TRBJ2-7 | NA | TRBV11-2 | TRBD2 | CASSYRTSGGYEQYF | TGTGCCAGCAGCTACCGGACTAGCGGGGGCTACGAGCAGTACTTC
TRBJ1-2 | few | TRBV3-1 | NA | CASSQEQTPNSYGYTF | TGTGCCAGCAGCCAAGAGCAGACACCGAATTCGTATGGCTACACCTTC
TRBJ1-6 | few | TRBV5-1 | NA | CASSKGDSLNLLHF | TGCGCCAGCAGTAAAGGGGACTCGCTAAATCTCCTCCACTTT
TRBJ2-2 | many | TRBV5-1 | NA | CASRLRAVNTGELFF | TGCGCCAGCAGACTCCGGGCCGTGAACACCGGGGAGCTGTTTTTT
TRBJ1-1 | NA | TRBV30 | NA | CAWSVKGGDTEAFF | TGTGCCTGGAGTGTGAAGGGGGGCGACACTGAAGCTTTCTTT
TRBJ2-2 | few | TRBV5-1 | NA | CASSFPPRPGHTGELFF | TGCGCCAGCAGCTTCCCCCCGCGGCCAGGGCACACCGGGGAGCTGTTTTTT
TRBJ1-1 | few | TRBV12-3/TRBV12-4 | NA | CASSTQGMNTEAFF | TGTGCCAGCAGTACCCAGGGTATGAACACTGAAGCTTTCTTT
TRBJ1-2 | NA | TRBV6-5 | NA | CASRRIRLGENYGYTF | TGTGCCAGCAGGCGAATCCGATTAGGGGAAAACTATGGCTACACCTTC
TRBJ2-7 | few | TRBV21-1 | NA | CASSKPDREGYYEQYF | TGTGCCAGCAGCAAACCGGACAGGGAGGGATATTACGAGCAGTACTTC
TRBJ2-4 | NA | TRBV10-3 | TRBD2 | CAISESLLSGVGNIQYF | TGTGCCATCAGTGAGTCGTTATTAAGCGGGGTCGGGAACATTCAGTACTTC
TRBJ2-5 | many | TRBV5-4 | TRBD1 | CASSLNRDRVFF | TGTGCCAGCAGCTTGAACCGGGACAGGGTGTTCTTC
TRBJ1-5 | NA | TRBV7-2 | TRBD1 | CASSDGDRPGPQHF | TGTGCCAGCAGCGATGGGGACAGGCCAGGGCCCCAGCATTTT
TRBJ2-5 | few | TRBV11-2 | TRBD2 | CASSLLAGGGETQYF | TGTGCCAGCAGTTTACTAGCGGGGGGGGGAGAGACCCAGTACTTC
TRBJ2-7 | NA | TRBV7-9 | NA | CASSPSGSSYEQYF | TGTGCCAGCAGCCCCTCCGGGTCGTCCTACGAGCAGTACTTC
TRBJ2-1 | once | TRBV10-2 | NA | CASSESSAYNEQFF | TGCGCCAGCAGTGAGTCGAGCGCCTACAATGAGCAGTTCTTC
TRBJ1-1 | NA | TRBV6-5 | TRBD1 | CASEDRGRPEAFF | TGTGCCAGCGAAGACAGGGGTCGGCCTGAAGCTTTCTTT
TRBJ2-5 | NA | TRBV5-1 | NA | CASSLVAKETQYF | TGCGCCAGCAGCTTGGTAGCTAAAGAGACCCAGTACTTC
TRBJ1-2 | many | TRBV20-1 | NA | CSALRPGTGYTF | TGCAGTGCCTTACGCCCGGGGACAGGCTACACCTTC
TRBJ2-7 | NA | TRBV18 | NA | CASSRERVTSYEQYF | TGTGCCAGCTCACGGGAGAGGGTTACCTCCTACGAGCAGTACTTC
TRBJ2-5 | NA | TRBV20-1 | NA | CSARGIREETQYF | TGCAGTGCTAGAGGAATCAGGGAAGAGACCCAGTACTTC
TRBJ2-5 | many | TRBV7-2 | TRBD2 | CASSLAGGLETQYF | TGTGCCAGCAGTCTAGCGGGGGGGCTGGAGACCCAGTACTTC
TRBJ1-5 | NA | TRBV20-1 | NA | CSARDTGAPGNQPQHF | TGCAGTGCTAGAGATACGGGGGCCCCTGGCAATCAGCCCCAGCATTTT
TRBJ1-2 | few | TRBV5-1 | NA | CASSSGERGYTF | TGCGCCAGCAGCTCCGGAGAGCGGGGCTACACCTTC
TRBJ1-1 | NA | TRBV27 | NA | CASRDIGPNTEAFF | TGTGCCAGCAGAGATATCGGACCGAACACTGAAGCTTTCTTT
TRBJ2-3 | NA | TRBV7-9 | NA | CASSLRGGDTDTQYF | TGTGCCAGCAGCTTAAGGGGCGGAGACACAGATACGCAGTATTTT
TRBJ2-1 | few | TRBV20-1 | TRBD1 | CSADRGRPNEQFF | TGCAGTGCAGACAGGGGGCGCCCCAATGAGCAGTTCTTC
TRBJ2-2 | NA | TRBV7-6 | TRBD2 | CASSPIAGAGGELFF | TGTGCCAGCAGCCCTATAGCGGGGGCCGGCGGGGAGCTGTTTTTT
TRBJ1-2 | few | TRBV5-1 | NA | CASSLDTEYGYTF | TGCGCCAGCAGCTTGGACACGGAATATGGCTACACCTTC
TRBJ1-2 | few | TRBV5-1 | TRBD1 | CASSSGQGNAYGYTF | TGCGCCAGCAGCTCGGGACAGGGAAACGCCTATGGCTACACCTTC
TRBJ1-1 | many | TRBV20-1 | NA | CSAKRTAKNTEAFF | TGCAGTGCTAAGAGGACAGCCAAGAACACTGAAGCTTTCTTT
TRBJ2-3 | NA | TRBV12-3/TRBV12-4 | NA | CASQRADTQYF | TGTGCCTCACAAAGGGCAGATACGCAGTATTTT
TRBJ1-2 | NA | TRBV19 | NA | CASNSRGNYGYTF | TGTGCCAGTAACAGCAGGGGAAACTATGGCTACACCTTC
TRBJ2-3 | many | TRBV7-2 | TRBD2 | CASSLATSGGLTDTQYF | TGTGCCAGCAGCTTAGCCACTAGCGGGGGACTCACAGATACGCAGTATTTT
TRBJ2-3 | NA | TRBV12-3/TRBV12-4 | NA | CASSLRAGAMDTQYF | TGTGCCAGCAGTCTCAGGGCTGGCGCGATGGATACGCAGTATTTT
TRBJ1-2 | NA | TRBV6-5 | NA | CASSYSRSYGYTF | TGTGCCAGCAGTTACTCGAGAAGCTATGGCTACACCTTC
TRBJ1-3 | few | TRBV6-5 | NA | CASSDPRGFSGNTIYF | TGTGCCAGCAGTGACCCCAGGGGATTCTCTGGAAACACCATATATTTT
TRBJ1-1 | NA | TRBV7-2 | NA | CASSPRPGRNTEAFF | TGTGCCAGCAGCCCAAGGCCGGGTCGTAACACTGAAGCTTTCTTT
TRBJ1-2 | few | TRBV6-5 | NA | CASSYGSRSAGYTF | TGTGCCAGCAGTTACGGAAGTAGGTCCGCTGGCTACACCTTC